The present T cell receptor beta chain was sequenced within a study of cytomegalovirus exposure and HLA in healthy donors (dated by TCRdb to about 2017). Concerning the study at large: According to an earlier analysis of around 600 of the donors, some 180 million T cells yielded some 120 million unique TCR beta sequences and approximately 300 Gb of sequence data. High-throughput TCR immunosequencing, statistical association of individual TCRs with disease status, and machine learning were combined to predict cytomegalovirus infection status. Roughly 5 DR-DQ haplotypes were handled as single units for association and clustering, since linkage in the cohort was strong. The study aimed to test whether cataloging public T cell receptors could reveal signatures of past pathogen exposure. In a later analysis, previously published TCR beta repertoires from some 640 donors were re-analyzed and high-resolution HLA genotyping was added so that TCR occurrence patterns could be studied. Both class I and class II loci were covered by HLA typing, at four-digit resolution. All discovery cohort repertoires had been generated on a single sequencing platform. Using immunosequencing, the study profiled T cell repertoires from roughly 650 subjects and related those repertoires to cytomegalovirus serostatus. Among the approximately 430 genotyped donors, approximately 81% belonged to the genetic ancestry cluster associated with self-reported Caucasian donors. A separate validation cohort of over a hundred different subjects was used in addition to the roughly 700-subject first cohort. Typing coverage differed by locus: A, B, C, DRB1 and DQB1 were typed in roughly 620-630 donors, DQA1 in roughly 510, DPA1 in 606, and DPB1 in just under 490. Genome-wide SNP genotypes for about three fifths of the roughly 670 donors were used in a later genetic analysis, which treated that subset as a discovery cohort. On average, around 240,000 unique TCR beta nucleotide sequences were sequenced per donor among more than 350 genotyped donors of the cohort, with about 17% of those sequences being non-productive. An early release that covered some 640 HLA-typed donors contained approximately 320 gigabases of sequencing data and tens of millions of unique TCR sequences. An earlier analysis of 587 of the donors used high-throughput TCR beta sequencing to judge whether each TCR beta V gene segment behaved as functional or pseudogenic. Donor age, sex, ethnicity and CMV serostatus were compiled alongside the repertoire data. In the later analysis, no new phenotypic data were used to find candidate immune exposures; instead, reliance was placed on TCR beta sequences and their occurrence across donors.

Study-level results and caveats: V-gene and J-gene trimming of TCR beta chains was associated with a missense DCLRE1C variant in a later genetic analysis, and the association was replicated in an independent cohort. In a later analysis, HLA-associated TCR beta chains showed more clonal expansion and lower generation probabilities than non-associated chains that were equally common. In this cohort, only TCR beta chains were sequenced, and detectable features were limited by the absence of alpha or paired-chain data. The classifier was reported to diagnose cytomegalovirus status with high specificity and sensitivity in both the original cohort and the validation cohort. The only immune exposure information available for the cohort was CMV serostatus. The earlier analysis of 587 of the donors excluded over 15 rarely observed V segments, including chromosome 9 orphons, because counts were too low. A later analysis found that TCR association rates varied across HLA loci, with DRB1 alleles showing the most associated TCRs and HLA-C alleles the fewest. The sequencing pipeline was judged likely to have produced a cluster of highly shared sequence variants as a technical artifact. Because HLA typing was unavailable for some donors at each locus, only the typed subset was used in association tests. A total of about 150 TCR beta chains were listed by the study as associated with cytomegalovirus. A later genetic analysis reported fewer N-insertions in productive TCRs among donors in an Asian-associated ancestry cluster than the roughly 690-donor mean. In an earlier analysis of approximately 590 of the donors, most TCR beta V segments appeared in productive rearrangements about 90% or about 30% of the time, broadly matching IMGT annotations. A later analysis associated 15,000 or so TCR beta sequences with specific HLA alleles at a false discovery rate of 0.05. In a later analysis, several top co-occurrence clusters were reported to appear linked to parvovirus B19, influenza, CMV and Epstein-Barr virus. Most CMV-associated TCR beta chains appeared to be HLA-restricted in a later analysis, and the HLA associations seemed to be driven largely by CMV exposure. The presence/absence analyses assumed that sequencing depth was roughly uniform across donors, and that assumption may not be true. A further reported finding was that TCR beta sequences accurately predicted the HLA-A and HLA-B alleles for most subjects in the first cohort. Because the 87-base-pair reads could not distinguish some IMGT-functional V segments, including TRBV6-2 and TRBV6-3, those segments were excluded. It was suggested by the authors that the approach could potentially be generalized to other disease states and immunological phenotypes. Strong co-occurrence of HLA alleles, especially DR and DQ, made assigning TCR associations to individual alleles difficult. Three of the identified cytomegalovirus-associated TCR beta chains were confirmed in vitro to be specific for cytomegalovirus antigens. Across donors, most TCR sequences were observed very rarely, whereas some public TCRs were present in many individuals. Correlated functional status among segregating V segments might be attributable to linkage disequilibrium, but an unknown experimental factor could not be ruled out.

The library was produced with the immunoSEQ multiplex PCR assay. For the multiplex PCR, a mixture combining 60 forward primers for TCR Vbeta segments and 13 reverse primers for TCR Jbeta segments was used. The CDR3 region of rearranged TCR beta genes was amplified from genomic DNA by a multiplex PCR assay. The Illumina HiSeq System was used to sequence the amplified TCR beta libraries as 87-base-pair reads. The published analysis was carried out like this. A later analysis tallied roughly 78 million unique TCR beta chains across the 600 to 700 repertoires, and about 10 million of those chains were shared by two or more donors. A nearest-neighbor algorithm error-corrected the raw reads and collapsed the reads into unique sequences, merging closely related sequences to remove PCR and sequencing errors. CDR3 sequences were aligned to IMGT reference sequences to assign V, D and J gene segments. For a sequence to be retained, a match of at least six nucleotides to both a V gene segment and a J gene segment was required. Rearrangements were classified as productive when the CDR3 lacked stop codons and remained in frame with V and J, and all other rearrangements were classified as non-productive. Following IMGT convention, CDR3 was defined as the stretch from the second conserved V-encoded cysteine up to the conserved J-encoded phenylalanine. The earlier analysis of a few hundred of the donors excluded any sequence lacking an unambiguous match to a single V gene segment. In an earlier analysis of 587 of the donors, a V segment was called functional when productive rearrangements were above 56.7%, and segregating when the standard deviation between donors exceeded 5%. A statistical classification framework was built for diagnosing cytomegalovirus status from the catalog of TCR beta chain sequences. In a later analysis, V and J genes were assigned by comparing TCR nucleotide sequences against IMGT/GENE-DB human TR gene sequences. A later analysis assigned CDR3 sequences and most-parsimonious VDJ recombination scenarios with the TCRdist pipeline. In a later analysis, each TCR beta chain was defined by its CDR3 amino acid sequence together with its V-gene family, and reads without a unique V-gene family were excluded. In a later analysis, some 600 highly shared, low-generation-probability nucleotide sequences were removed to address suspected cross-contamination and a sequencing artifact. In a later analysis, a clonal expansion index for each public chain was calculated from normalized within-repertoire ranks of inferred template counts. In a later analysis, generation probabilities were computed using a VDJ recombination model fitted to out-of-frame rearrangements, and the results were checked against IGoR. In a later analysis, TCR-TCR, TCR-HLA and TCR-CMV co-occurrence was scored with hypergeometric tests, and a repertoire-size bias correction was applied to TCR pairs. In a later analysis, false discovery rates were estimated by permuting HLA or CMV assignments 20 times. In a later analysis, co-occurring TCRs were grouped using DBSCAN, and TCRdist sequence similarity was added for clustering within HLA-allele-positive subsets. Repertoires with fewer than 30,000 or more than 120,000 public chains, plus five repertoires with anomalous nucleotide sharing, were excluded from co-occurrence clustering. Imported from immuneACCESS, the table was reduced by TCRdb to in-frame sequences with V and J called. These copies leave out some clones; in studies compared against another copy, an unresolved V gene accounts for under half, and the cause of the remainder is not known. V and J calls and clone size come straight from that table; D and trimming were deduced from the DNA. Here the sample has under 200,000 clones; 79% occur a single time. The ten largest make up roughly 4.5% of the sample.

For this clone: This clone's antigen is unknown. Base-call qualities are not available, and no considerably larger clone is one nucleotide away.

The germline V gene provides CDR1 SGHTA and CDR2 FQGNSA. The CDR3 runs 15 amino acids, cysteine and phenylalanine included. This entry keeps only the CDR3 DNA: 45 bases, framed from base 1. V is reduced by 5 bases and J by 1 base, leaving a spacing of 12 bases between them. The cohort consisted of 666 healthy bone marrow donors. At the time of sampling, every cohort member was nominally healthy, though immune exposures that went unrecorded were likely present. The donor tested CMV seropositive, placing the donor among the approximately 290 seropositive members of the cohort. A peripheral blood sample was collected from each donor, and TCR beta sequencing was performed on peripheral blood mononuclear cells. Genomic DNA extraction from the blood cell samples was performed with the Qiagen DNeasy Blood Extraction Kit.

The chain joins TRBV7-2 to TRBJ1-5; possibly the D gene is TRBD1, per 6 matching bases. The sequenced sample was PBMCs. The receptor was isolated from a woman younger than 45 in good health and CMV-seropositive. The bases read TGTGCCAGCAGCGAACAGGGCAGGAGCAATCAGCCCCAGCATTTT. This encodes CASSEQGRSNQPQHF.